This T cell receptor beta chain was sequenced for a study of blood T cell repertoires in COVID-19. Study context: Donors in the United States, Italy and Spain gave samples during acute or convalescent COVID-19.

Only in-frame clones appear in the TCRdb table, and some are missing; sequencing was by immunoSEQ multiplex PCR. The profile covers 200,000 to 250,000 clones, with roughly 84% appearing a single time and 9.7% taken by the ten largest. The V end lost 6 bases, the J end lost 4 bases, and 9 bases lay between the germline ends. This CDR3 region has 12 residues. The germline CDR1 and CDR2 sequences are MNHEY and SVGAGI. The chain combines TRBV6-5 with TRBJ2-5; D is uncertain. This TCR came from a man in his fifties with active or convalescent COVID-19. Sequencing used peripheral blood. CDR3 DNA sequence: TGTGCCAGCAGGGCAGGAAGAGAGACCCAGTACTTC. It translates to CASRAGRETQYF.